This T cell receptor beta chain was recorded in a study of beta chain features in type 1 diabetes. Turning to the study itself: Across all samples, 100 million to 130 million sorted cells were examined. Points from the study as a whole: Using cDNA template may skew counts toward highly expressing activated cells. Shorter TCRB CDR3s, moderately but significantly so, were found in Type 1 diabetes patients in all four CD4+ subsets. Within patients, naive, central memory and Treg TCRB repertoires seemed more similar than within healthy donors.

The CDR3 contains 12 residues. Germline lookup yields CDR1 ENHRY and CDR2 SYGVKD. V lost 0 bases and J lost 4, with 4 bases in between. Reverse transcribing all isolated RNA meant expressed TCRB transcripts were sequenced. Libraries were prepared by immunoSEQ multiplex PCR; TCRdb keeps only in-frame clonotypes and omits some of them. The table includes 600,000 or so clones, more than 13% detected once. In this sample, this clone turned up a few times. What it binds is not known. This sample includes further DNA sequences coding for the same CDR3. The clonotype comes from a man aged 18 to 29 with type 1 diabetes. The sample comprised naive CD4+ T cells from blood. The chain combines TRBV10-3 with TRBJ2-7; D gene uncertain. CDR3: CAISESGYEQYF. The CDR3 DNA is TGTGCCATCAGTGAGTCGGGATACGAGCAGTACTTC.